This is a list of T cell receptor beta chains from one sample in a study of OX40 agonist ivuxolimab in advanced cancers. The table came from immunoSEQ multiplex PCR; TCRdb's copy has only in-frame clones and leaves some out. In the table there are 46,000 or so clones, 70% to 80% of which are singletons. Sample: CD4+ or CD8+ T cells sorted from blood, taken in a trial of the OX40 agonist ivuxolimab. The receptors come from an adult with an advanced solid tumor such as melanoma, head and neck, liver or kidney cancer. The CDR3 runs from the conserved cysteine through the conserved F or W.

TRBJ2-1 12 TRBV29-1 CSAPGLGVQQFF
TRBJ2-7 13 TRBV7-9 CASSRGGPGEQYF
TRBJ2-7 14 TRBV6-1 CASSFLSGVYEQYF
TRBJ2-2 14 TRBV7-2 CASSFVIDTGELFF
TRBJ1-4 15 TRBV5-6 CASSLVGTGNEKLFF
TRBJ1-5 14 TRBV28 CASILGGSGQPQHF
TRBJ2-7 15 TRBV5-6 CASSLTSGKSYEQYF
TRBJ1-2 12 TRBV10-2 CASGVSNYGYTF
TRBJ1-5 15 TRBV27 CASRLGTAPNQPQHF
TRBJ2-1 19 TRBV28 CASSLSPTSGWTLYNEQFF
TRBJ1-1 13 TRBV5-1 CASSLWGQGGAFF
TRBJ2-5 14 TRBV5-1 CASSLVNRGETQYF
TRBJ1-1 14 TRBV28 CASSSAGDNTEAFF
TRBJ1-5 14 TRBV19 CASSIPQAGMPQHF